This T cell receptor (beta chain) emerged from a study of metastatic and nonmetastatic thyroid tumors. Study-level background: Repertoire data that came from the blood and tumor or nodule tissue of malignant and benign thyroid patients were compared.

Trimming shortened V by 4 bases and J by 0 bases, and 17 bases separated the two germline ends. Germline V gene data show CDR1 as SGDLS and CDR2 as YYNGEE. CDR3 size: 17 residues. Before thyroid surgery, none of the patients had received any treatment. In this sample, this clone turned up many times. Its target is unknown. Study-level findings and limits: Reportedly, malignant thyroid tumors had significantly higher TCR beta diversity than benign nodules, in blood and tumor.

As processed by the authors: Between-group CDR3 differences, defined by clinicopathological status, yielded a distant-metastasis classifier for papillary thyroid cancer. TCRdb re-called clones from the PCR reads using MiXCR. Here the V and J calls rest on TCRdb's processing, not on the authors' analysis. The top ten hold 8% to 10% of the sample, which has some 40,000 clones, approximately 15% seen once. Material: blood. The TCR was taken from a female donor with papillary thyroid cancer or a benign thyroid nodule (not recorded which). Some clones in this sample may be carry-over from other donors' samples. The chain links TRBV9 to TRBJ2-1; TRBD2 is a possible D gene (6 bases). The CDR3 nucleotides read TGTGCCAGCAGCCCCGGGACTCCCCCCAACTCCTACAATGAGCAGTTCTTC. This sequence encodes CASSPGTPPNSYNEQFF.